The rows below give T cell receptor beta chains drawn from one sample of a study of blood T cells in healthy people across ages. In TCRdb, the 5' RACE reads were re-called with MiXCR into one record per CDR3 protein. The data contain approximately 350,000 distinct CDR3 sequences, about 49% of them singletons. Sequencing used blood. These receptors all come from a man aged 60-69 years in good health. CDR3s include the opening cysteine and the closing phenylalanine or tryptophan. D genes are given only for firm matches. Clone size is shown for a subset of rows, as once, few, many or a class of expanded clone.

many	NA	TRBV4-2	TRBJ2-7	CASSQDLGGALNEQYF	TGTGCCAGCAGCCAAGATTTGGGGGGCGCCTTGAACGAGCAGTACTTC
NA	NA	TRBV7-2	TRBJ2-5	CASSHNEETQYF	TGTGCCAGCAGCCACAATGAAGAGACCCAGTACTTC
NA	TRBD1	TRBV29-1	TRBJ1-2	CSVDNRDRDHGYTF	TGCAGCGTTGATAACCGGGACAGGGACCATGGCTACACCTTC
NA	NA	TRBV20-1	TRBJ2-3	CSARDRRGPTDTQYF	TGCAGTGCTAGAGATAGGAGGGGGCCCACAGATACGCAGTATTTT
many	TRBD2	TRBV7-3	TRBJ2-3	CASSGAGGQDTQYF	TGTGCCTCTTCGGGGGCGGGAGGACAAGATACGCAGTATTTT
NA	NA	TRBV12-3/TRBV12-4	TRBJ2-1	CASSYIQTSANEQFF	TGTGCCAGCAGTTATATACAGACCTCGGCGAATGAGCAGTTCTTC
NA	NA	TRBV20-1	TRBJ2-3	CSARDQGDTQYF	TGCAGTGCTAGAGATCAAGGAGATACGCAGTATTTT
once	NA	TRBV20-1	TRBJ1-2	CSARNRVGYTF	TGCAGTGCTAGGAACCGGGTTGGCTACACCTTC
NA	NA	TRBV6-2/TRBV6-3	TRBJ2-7	CASSQPLRVPYEQYF	TGTGCCAGCAGCCAACCCCTCCGGGTACCCTACGAGCAGTACTTC
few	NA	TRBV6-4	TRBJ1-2	CASSKDSRNYGYTF	TGTGCCAGCAGTAAGGACAGCCGCAACTATGGCTACACCTTC
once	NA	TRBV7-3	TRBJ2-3	CASSSGVGPDTQYF	TGTGCCAGCAGCTCCGGGGTGGGTCCAGATACGCAGTATTTT
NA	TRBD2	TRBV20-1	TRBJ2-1	CSAGLAGAYNEQFF	TGCAGTGCTGGACTAGCGGGGGCCTACAATGAGCAGTTCTTC
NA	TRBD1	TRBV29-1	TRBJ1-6	CSVGTGYNSPLHF	TGCAGCGTCGGGACAGGTTATAATTCACCCCTCCACTTT
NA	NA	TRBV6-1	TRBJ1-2	CASSERTANGYTF	TGTGCCAGCAGTGAAAGGACGGCCAATGGCTACACCTTC
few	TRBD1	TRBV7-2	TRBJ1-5	CASSIQGNQPQHF	TGTGCCAGCAGTATACAGGGGAATCAGCCCCAGCATTTT
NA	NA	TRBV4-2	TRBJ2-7	CASSRGQEEQYF	TGTGCCAGCAGCCGCGGGCAGGAGGAGCAGTACTTC
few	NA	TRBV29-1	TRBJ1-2	CSVKPQGSSNYGYTF	TGCAGCGTCAAACCACAGGGCTCCTCCAACTATGGCTACACCTTC
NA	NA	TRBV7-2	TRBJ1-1	CASNQGRGNTEAFF	TGTGCCAGCAACCAGGGCAGGGGGAACACTGAAGCTTTCTTT
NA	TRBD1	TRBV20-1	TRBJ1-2	CSARRDRVIGGYTF	TGCAGTGCGCGCCGGGACAGGGTCATCGGAGGCTACACCTTC
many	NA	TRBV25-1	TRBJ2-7	CASSEGWGTPTYEQYF	TGTGCCAGCAGTGAGGGATGGGGGACACCCACCTACGAGCAGTACTTC
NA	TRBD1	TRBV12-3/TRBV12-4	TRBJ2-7	CASSPTGTEYEQYF	TGTGCCAGCAGCCCCACGGGGACAGAGTACGAGCAGTACTTC
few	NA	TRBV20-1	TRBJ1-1	CSARGDYTEAFF	TGCAGTGCTAGAGGAGATTACACTGAAGCTTTCTTT
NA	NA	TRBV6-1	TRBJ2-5	CASSENGQETQYF	TGTGCCAGCAGTGAAAACGGACAAGAGACCCAGTACTTC
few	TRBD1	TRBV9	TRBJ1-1	CASSATTGGRTEAFF	TGTGCCAGCAGCGCTACGACAGGGGGGCGGACTGAAGCTTTCTTT
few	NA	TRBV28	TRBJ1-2	CASTASGRHYGYTF	TGTGCCAGCACTGCGAGTGGCAGGCACTATGGCTACACCTTC
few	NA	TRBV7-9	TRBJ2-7	CASSLLGVHEQYF	TGTGCCAGCAGCTTACTGGGGGTACACGAGCAGTACTTC
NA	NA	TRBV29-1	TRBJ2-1	CSVATLPWRGQNEQFF	TGCAGCGTTGCTACGCTCCCATGGAGGGGGCAAAATGAGCAGTTCTTC
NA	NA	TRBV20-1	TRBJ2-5	CSARSQQETQYF	TGCAGTGCTCGCAGCCAGCAAGAGACCCAGTACTTC
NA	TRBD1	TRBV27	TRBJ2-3	CASSLLGQGATDTQYF	TGTGCCAGCAGTTTACTCGGACAGGGGGCGACAGATACGCAGTATTTT
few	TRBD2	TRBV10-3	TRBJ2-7	CAIRLARYEQYF	TGTGCCATTAGACTAGCTCGCTACGAGCAGTACTTC
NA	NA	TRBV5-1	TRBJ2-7	CASSLGQSREQYF	TGCGCCAGCAGCCTTGGACAGTCCCGCGAGCAGTACTTC
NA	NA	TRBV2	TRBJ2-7	CASRGSTYEQYF	TGTGCCAGCCGTGGCTCTACCTACGAGCAGTACTTC
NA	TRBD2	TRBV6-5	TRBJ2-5	CASSSGLAGGPAETQYF	TGTGCCAGCAGTTCAGGACTAGCGGGGGGGCCTGCAGAGACACAGTACTTC
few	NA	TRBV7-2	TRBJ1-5	CASSSGGGLYSNQPQHF	TGTGCCAGCAGCTCTGGGGGCGGCCTGTATAGCAATCAGCCCCAGCATTTT
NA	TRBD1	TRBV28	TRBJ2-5	CASSIYGQEETQYF	TGTGCCAGCAGCATCTACGGACAGGAAGAGACCCAGTACTTC
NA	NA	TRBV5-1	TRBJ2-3	CASSLVPISPTDTQYF	TGCGCCAGCAGCTTGGTACCAATCTCCCCCACAGATACGCAGTATTTT
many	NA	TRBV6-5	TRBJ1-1	CASSPSGAEAFF	TGTGCCAGCAGCCCCTCGGGGGCTGAAGCTTTCTTT
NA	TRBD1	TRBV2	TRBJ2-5	CASSGTGRSAQYF	TGTGCCAGCAGTGGGACAGGGCGGTCGGCCCAGTACTTC
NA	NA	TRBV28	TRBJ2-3	CASSYGGSRTDTQYF	TGTGCCAGCAGCTACGGGGGAAGTCGCACAGATACGCAGTATTTT
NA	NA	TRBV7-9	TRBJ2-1	CASSLVEAGEQFF	TGTGCCAGCAGCTTAGTAGAGGCCGGTGAGCAGTTCTTC
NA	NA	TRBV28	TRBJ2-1	CASIGGGPAYNEQFF	TGTGCCAGCATTGGGGGAGGCCCTGCCTACAATGAGCAGTTCTTC
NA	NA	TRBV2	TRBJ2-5	CASSEDRRVETQYF	TGTGCCAGCAGTGAAGATCGGAGGGTCGAGACCCAGTACTTC
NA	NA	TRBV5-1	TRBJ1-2	CADNHINYGYTF	TGCGCAGATAACCACATTAACTATGGCTACACCTTC
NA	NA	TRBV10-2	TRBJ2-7	CASSERSVGSYEQYF	TGCGCCAGCAGTGAAAGGTCTGTGGGCTCCTACGAGCAGTACTTC
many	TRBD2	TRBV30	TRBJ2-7	CAWSPLGASGDYEQYF	TGTGCCTGGAGTCCCCTAGGGGCTAGCGGGGACTACGAGCAGTACTTC
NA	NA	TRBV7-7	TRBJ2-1	CASSSRGGEQFF	TGTGCTAGCAGTTCCAGGGGAGGTGAGCAGTTCTTC
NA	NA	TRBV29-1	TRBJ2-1	CSVGTGEQFF	TGCAGCGTTGGCACGGGTGAGCAGTTCTTC
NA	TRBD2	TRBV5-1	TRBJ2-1	CASSTGLAVVNEQFF	TGTGCCAGCAGCACCGGACTAGCGGTGGTCAATGAGCAGTTCTTC
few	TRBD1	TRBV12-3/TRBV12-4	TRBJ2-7	CASSWTGGSSYEQYF	TGTGCCAGCAGTTGGACAGGGGGAAGCTCCTACGAGCAGTACTTC
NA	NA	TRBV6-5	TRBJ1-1	CASSYSIGVNTEAFF	TGTGCCAGCAGTTACTCGATCGGGGTTAACACTGAAGCTTTCTTT
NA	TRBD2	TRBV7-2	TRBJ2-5	CASSPVAGVKETQYF	TGTGCCAGCAGCCCAGTAGCGGGAGTTAAGGAGACCCAGTACTTC
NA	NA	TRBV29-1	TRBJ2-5	CSARDLLAGEQYF	TGCAGCGCCAGGGACCTATTGGCTGGTGAGCAGTACTTC